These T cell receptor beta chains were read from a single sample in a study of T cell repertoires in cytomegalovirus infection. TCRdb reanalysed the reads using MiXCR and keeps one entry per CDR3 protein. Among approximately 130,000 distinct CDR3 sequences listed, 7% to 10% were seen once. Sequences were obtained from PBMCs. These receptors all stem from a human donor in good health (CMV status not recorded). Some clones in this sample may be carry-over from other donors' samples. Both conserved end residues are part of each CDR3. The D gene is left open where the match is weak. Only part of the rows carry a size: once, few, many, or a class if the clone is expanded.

TGTGCCAGCAGTTACGTGTCAACTGGCGAGCAGTACTTC	CASSYVSTGEQYF	TRBJ2-7	many	TRBV6-5	-
TGCGCCAGCAGTCGAGGTTCTGGCTACACCTTC	CASSRGSGYTF	TRBJ1-2	many	TRBV23-1	-
TGTGCCAGCAGCCAAGACCCAGGGGGAGCGCAGCCCCAGCATTTT	CASSQDPGGAQPQHF	TRBJ1-5	many	TRBV7-2	TRBD1
TGTGCCAGCAGCGTAGGTCAGGGCTACACTGAAGCTTTCTTT	CASSVGQGYTEAFF	TRBJ1-1	many	TRBV9	-
TGTGCCAGCAGGTCCCCGGCGGATGGGACCCAGTACTTC	CASRSPADGTQYF	TRBJ2-5	many	TRBV12-3/TRBV12-4	-
TGCAGTGCGGGGGGACAGTACCAAGAGACCCAGTACTTC	CSAGGQYQETQYF	TRBJ2-5	few	TRBV20-1	-
TGTGCCAGCAGCGCCGGGACAGGGACCTACGAGCAGTACTTC	CASSAGTGTYEQYF	TRBJ2-7	many	TRBV7-9	TRBD1
TGCAGTGCTTCGGAGGGAAAGGGCACTGAAGCTTTCTTT	CSASEGKGTEAFF	TRBJ1-1	few	TRBV20-1	-
TGTGCCAGCTCTAACACGCCCGCCGGGACAGGGACGACTGAAGCTTTCTTT	CASSNTPAGTGTTEAFF	TRBJ1-1	many	TRBV6-6	TRBD1
TGCAGTGCTACCGGGACAGGGGTAAATGAGCAGTTCTTC	CSATGTGVNEQFF	TRBJ2-1	few	TRBV20-1	TRBD1
TGTGCCAGCAGTCCCCCCGGCAATGAGCAGTTCTTC	CASSPPGNEQFF	TRBJ2-1	many	TRBV12-3/TRBV12-4	-
TGCAGTGCTAGAAGGCCGAACACTGAAGCTTTCTTT	CSARRPNTEAFF	TRBJ1-1	few	TRBV20-1	-
TGCAGCGTTGTCAGGGGGAACACCGGGGAGCTGTTTTTT	CSVVRGNTGELFF	TRBJ2-2	few	TRBV29-1	-
TGTGCCAGCAGCTCTACGTCTTTGGGGAGAAATGAGCATTTCTTC	CASSSTSLGRNEHFF	TRBJ2-1	once	TRBV6-6	-
TGCAGTGCTAGAGATCGACTAAAGGGCACTGAAGCTTTCTTT	CSARDRLKGTEAFF	TRBJ1-1	many	TRBV20-1	-
TGCGCCAGCAGCCTCCCGGGACGGAAGAACACTGAAGCTTTCTTT	CASSLPGRKNTEAFF	TRBJ1-1	many	TRBV4-1	-
TGTGCCAGCAGCTTAGCAGAGACAGAGTATGGCTACACCTTC	CASSLAETEYGYTF	TRBJ1-2	many	TRBV7-2	-
TGTGCCAGCAGCTTGGAGAGGGAGACCCAGTACTTC	CASSLERETQYF	TRBJ2-5	many	TRBV7-2	-
TGTGCCATCAGTGAGCCAAGAGGAGGGACCGCAGATACGCAGTATTTT	CAISEPRGGTADTQYF	TRBJ2-3	many	TRBV10-3	-
TGTGCCAGCAGCCTGGATTCCGAGCAGTTCTTC	CASSLDSEQFF	TRBJ2-1	few	TRBV7-9	-
TGTGCCAGCAGCCAACAGGGGTACAATGAGCAGTTCTTC	CASSQQGYNEQFF	TRBJ2-1	many	TRBV7-2	TRBD1
TGTGCCAGCAGCTTAGATTCGTTTTCCCAGGGGAAGGGGACCCAGTACTTC	CASSLDSFSQGKGTQYF	TRBJ2-5	many	TRBV11-2	-
TGTGCCAGCAGTGCAATGACAGGGCAGCATGAAAAACTGTTTTTT	CASSAMTGQHEKLFF	TRBJ1-4	many	TRBV25-1	TRBD1
TGCGCCAGCAGTGCGGGACAGAGTAGCAATCAGCCCCAGCATTTT	CASSAGQSSNQPQHF	TRBJ1-5	many	TRBV10-2	TRBD1
TGCAGTGCTAGAGATCCTCAGGGGGTGGTGTACGAGCAGTACTTC	CSARDPQGVVYEQYF	TRBJ2-7	many	TRBV20-1	TRBD1
TGTGCCAGCAGCGCAAGTGCGACCGGGGAGCTGTTTTTT	CASSASATGELFF	TRBJ2-2	many	TRBV7-9	-
TGTGCCAGCAGCTTAGGACAGGGGAGCTCTGGAAACACCATATATTTT	CASSLGQGSSGNTIYF	TRBJ1-3	many	TRBV7-8	TRBD1
TGCAGTGCAAAGGCCGGGACAGGGTGGGGCACTGAAGCTTTCTTT	CSAKAGTGWGTEAFF	TRBJ1-1	many	TRBV20-1	TRBD1
TGTGCCAGCAGATTAGCGGGCGCAACCACAGATACGCAGTATTTT	CASRLAGATTDTQYF	TRBJ2-3	many	TRBV7-2	TRBD2
TGCAGCGTAACCGGGACAGGGATGAACACTGAAGCTTTCTTT	CSVTGTGMNTEAFF	TRBJ1-1	many	TRBV29-1	TRBD1
TGTGCCAGCAGCTACTATAGCGGGGGGGAAAACATTCAGTACTTC	CASSYYSGGENIQYF	TRBJ2-4	many	TRBV5-6	TRBD2
TGTGCCAGCAGCCAAGCGGGAGGGACGGGTCAGCCCCAGCATTTT	CASSQAGGTGQPQHF	TRBJ1-5	-	TRBV3-1	-
TGTGCCAGCAGTTACCTGACTAGCGGGAGCCGGGACGGGGAGCTGTTTTTT	CASSYLTSGSRDGELFF	TRBJ2-2	many	TRBV6-2/TRBV6-3	TRBD2
TGTGCCAGCAGTGAAGAGGGTAGGGGCAGCAATCAGCCCCAGCATTTT	CASSEEGRGSNQPQHF	TRBJ1-5	few	TRBV2	-
TGTGCCAGCAGCCTGACGGTGCCCTACGAGCAGTACTTC	CASSLTVPYEQYF	TRBJ2-7	many	TRBV2	-
TGTGCCAGCAAGGTTGCGAACACTGAAGCTTTCTTT	CASKVANTEAFF	TRBJ1-1	many	TRBV2	-
TGTGCCAGCAGCCATCTCGACACTGAAGCTTTCTTT	CASSHLDTEAFF	TRBJ1-1	few	TRBV3-1	-
TGCAGTGCTAGAGATATGGGAAACACCATATATTTT	CSARDMGNTIYF	TRBJ1-3	few	TRBV20-1	-
TGCAGTGCTAGTAGGGGGGGGAGCTCCTACAATGAGCAGTTCTTC	CSASRGGSSYNEQFF	TRBJ2-1	few	TRBV20-1	-
TGTGCCAGCAGGCGCGGGACAGGGGGGACCGGGGAGCTGTTTTTT	CASRRGTGGTGELFF	TRBJ2-2	many	TRBV28	TRBD1
TGTGCCAGCAGCAATCTAGCGGGCCCGGCAGATACGCAGTATTTT	CASSNLAGPADTQYF	TRBJ2-3	many	TRBV7-2	TRBD2
TGTGCCAGCAGCTTAGGGGACAGGGGGCTAGGTCAGCCCCAGCATTTT	CASSLGDRGLGQPQHF	TRBJ1-5	many	TRBV11-2	TRBD1
TGTGCCACCAGCATAAGAAGCATCTCTGGAAACACCATATATTTT	CATSIRSISGNTIYF	TRBJ1-3	-	TRBV15	-
TGCAGCGTTGTTAGAGGGACCACTGAAGCTTTCTTT	CSVVRGTTEAFF	TRBJ1-1	-	TRBV29-1	-
TGTGCCAGTAGTTCACGAGGGTCGGGCACTGAAGCTTTCTTT	CASSSRGSGTEAFF	TRBJ1-1	few	TRBV19	-
TGTGCCAGTGACAGGTCCAACTATGGCTACACCTTC	CASDRSNYGYTF	TRBJ1-2	few	TRBV19	-
TGTGTCAGCAGCGCCGGCCCTGGCGCAGATACGCAGTATTTT	CVSSAGPGADTQYF	TRBJ2-3	-	TRBV5-4	-